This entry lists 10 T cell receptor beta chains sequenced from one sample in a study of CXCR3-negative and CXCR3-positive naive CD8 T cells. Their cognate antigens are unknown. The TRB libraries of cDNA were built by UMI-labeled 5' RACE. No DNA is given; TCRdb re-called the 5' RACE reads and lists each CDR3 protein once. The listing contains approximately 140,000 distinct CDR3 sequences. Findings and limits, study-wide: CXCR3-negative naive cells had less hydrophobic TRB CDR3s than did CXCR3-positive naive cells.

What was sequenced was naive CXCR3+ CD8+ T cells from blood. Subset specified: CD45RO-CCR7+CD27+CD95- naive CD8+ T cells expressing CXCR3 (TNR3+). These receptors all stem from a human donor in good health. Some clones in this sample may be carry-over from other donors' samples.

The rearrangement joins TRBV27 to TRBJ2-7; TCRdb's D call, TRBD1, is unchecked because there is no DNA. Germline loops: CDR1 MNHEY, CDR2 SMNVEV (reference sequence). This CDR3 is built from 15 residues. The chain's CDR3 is CASSLRGQKFYEQYF.

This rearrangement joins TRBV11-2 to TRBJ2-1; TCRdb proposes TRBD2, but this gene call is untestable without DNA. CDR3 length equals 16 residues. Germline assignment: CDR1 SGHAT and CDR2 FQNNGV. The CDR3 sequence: CASSFGLGLAGDEQFF.

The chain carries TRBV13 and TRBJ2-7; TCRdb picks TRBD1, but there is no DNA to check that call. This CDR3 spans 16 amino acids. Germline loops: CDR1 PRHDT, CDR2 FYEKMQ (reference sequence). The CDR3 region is CASSSPGRDASYEQYF.

The chain's CDR3 is CASRIRGEGTEAFF. V usage is TRBV19 and J usage is TRBJ1-1. This CDR3 comprises 14 residues. The germline V gene encodes CDR1 LNHDA and CDR2 SQIVND (reference sequence).

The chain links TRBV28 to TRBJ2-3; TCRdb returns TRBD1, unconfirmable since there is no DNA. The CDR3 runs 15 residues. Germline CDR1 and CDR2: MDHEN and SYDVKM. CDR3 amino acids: CASSFVDRAVDTQYF. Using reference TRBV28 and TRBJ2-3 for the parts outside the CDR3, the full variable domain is DVKVTQSSRYLVKRTGEKVFLECVQDMDHENMFWYRQDPGLGLRLIYFSYDVKMKEKGDIPEGYSVSREKKERFSLILESASTNQTSMYLCASSFVDRAVDTQYFGPGTRLTVL.

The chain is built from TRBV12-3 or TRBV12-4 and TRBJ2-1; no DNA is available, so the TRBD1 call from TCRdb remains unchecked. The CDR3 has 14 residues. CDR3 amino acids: CASSLNGGPLEQFF.

CDR3 amino acids: CASSSWGANEQFF. V gene TRBV7-6 combines with J gene TRBJ2-1; TCRdb proposes TRBD1, but this gene call is untestable without DNA. Per the germline V gene, CDR1 is SGHVS and CDR2 is FNYEAQ. The CDR3 loop spans 13 amino acids.

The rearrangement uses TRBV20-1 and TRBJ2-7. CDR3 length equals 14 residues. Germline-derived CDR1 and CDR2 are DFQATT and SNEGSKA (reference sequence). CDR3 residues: CSAEDLGLVYEQYF.

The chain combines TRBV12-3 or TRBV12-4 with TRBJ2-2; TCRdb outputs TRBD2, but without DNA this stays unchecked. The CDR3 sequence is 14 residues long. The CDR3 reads CATRTGANTGELFF.

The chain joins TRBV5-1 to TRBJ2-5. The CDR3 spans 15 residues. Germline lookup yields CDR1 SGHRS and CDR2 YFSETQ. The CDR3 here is CASSWEGNNGETQYF.